Following are 3 T cell receptor beta chains from one sample sequenced in a study of T cell responses to AZD1222 COVID-19 vaccine. Clones were sequenced by immunoSEQ multiplex PCR, and TCRdb holds only the in-frame ones, with some missing. The sample consists of some 60,000 clones, about 74% of them appearing once. This sample comprised peripheral blood, obtained 28 days after the second AZD1222 dose. These TCRs come from an adult who received the AZD1222 COVID-19 vaccine.

The chain employs TRBV19 and TRBJ1-2, with 9 nucleotides matching TRBD1. This CDR3 is built from 13 residues. Germline CDR1 LNHDA, CDR2 SQIVND (reference sequence). Trimming at V came to 6 bases and at J to 8 bases, leaving 7 bases not matched to a gene. The CDR3 loop reads CASRRGQGGGYTF. CDR3 DNA: TGTGCCAGTAGAAGGGGACAGGGAGGAGGCTACACCTTC.

The chain has TRBV24-1 and TRBJ1-2; TRBD1 is a possible D gene (6 bases). V lost 2 bases to trimming and J lost 3 bases, with 12 bases between them. Germline V lookup: CDR1 KGHDR, CDR2 SFDVKD. CDR3 size: 15 residues. CDR3 residues: CATSDSADSYYGYTF. DNA for the CDR3: TGTGCCACCAGTGATTCGGCGGACAGCTACTATGGCTACACCTTC.

The rearrangement uses TRBV5-1 and TRBJ2-2; D is unclear. The CDR3 is 15 residues long. The V gene lost 0 bases and the J gene lost 2 bases, with 8 bases spanning the gap. CDR1 SGHRS and CDR2 YFSETQ come from the germline V gene. In DNA, the CDR3 is TGCGCCAGCAGCTTGGCAGCCTCAAACACCGGGGAGCTGTTTTTT. Protein: CASSLAASNTGELFF.